Listed here is a single T cell receptor (beta chain). Its specificity is not known. The sample originates from a study of PD-1 blockade in classical Hodgkin lymphoma. Findings and limits, study-wide: In newly diagnosed patients, baseline TCR diversity was reportedly below that of healthy donors.

The data were produced by immunoSEQ multiplex PCR, yet TCRdb's version contains in-frame clones alone and is incomplete. The sample yields around 15,000 clones, around 92% seen once. Time point of the sample: newly diagnosed, previously untreated cHL patient sample. Isolation of CD4+ T cells from thawed PBMCs was performed by magnetic negative selection. This CDR3 region has 11 residues. Trimming pared 10 bases from V and 4 bases from J, leaving 11 bases between. Germline V CDR1 and CDR2: MNHEY, SVGAGI. The chain uses TRBV6-5 and TRBJ2-7, with D maybe TRBD1 (6 bases). Sequencing was done on a sample of CD4+ T cells from blood. The sequence was obtained from a human donor with classical Hodgkin lymphoma. The CDR3 DNA reads TGTGCCACCACACAGGGTTACGAGCAGTACTTC. This sequence encodes CATTQGYEQYF.